This entry lists 6 T cell receptor beta chains sequenced from one sample in a study of cytotoxic CD8 clonotypes in ibrutinib-treated CLL. Data came from immunoSEQ multiplex PCR; TCRdb stores just in-frame clones and leaves some out. Of 200,000 or so clones detected, approximately 70% appear once; the ten largest clones hold roughly 5.9%. Sequencing used PBMCs, obtained after 12 months of ibrutinib treatment. The receptors derive from a human donor with chronic lymphocytic leukemia.

The chain is built from TRBV9 and TRBJ2-7; 7 nucleotides align to TRBD2. Germline CDR1 reads SGDLS; CDR2 reads YYNGEE. The V and J ends lost 0 bases and 3 bases, in that order; junction bases with no gene match: 6. This CDR3 spans 15 amino acids. CDR3 region: CASSVGEGGIYEQYF. The CDR3 nucleotides read TGTGCCAGCAGCGTAGGGGAGGGAGGGATCTACGAGCAGTACTTC.

This clone was observed once. The V gene is TRBV7-2, the J gene TRBJ1-2; 9 bases fit TRBD1. CDR1 and CDR2 from the germline V gene are SGHTA and FQGNSA. V was pared by 2 bases and J by 0 bases, with 13 bases of the junction left unmatched. This CDR3 region has 19 residues. The CDR3 bases are TGTGCCAGCAGCTTACTCCCCGACAGGGGGTACAATTCTAACTATGGCTACACCTTC. Its protein product is CASSLLPDRGYNSNYGYTF.

The chain carries TRBV7-3 and TRBJ2-7; D might be TRBD1 or TRBD2, each matching 5 bases. This CDR3 spans 15 amino acids. Per germline, CDR1 SGHTA and CDR2 FQGTGA. Deletions cut 1 base from V and 3 bases from J, with 13 bases between. CDR3 region: CASSLIVGTGYEQYF. The CDR3, as DNA: TGTGCCAGCAGCTTAATCGTGGGGACGGGCTACGAGCAGTACTTC. Together with reference TRBV7-3 and TRBJ2-7, the CDR3 gives the full variable domain: GAGVSQTPSNKVTEKGKYVELRCDPISGHTALYWYRQSLGQGPEFLIYFQGTGAADDSGLPNDRFFAVRPEGSVSTLKIQRTERGDSAVYLCASSLIVGTGYEQYFGPGTRLTVT.

The V call is TRBV6-4, the J call TRBJ2-2, with a possible D match to TRBD1 (5 bases). V was shortened by 2 bases and J by 5 bases, with 15 bases between the two germline ends. This CDR3 comprises 16 residues. The germline gives CDR1 MRHNA, CDR2 SNTAGT. This CDR3 reads CASSDTPARATGELFF. The CDR3 nucleotides are TGTGCCAGCAGTGACACCCCGGCCAGGGCTACCGGGGAGCTGTTTTTT.

The CDR3 reads CASRALYEQYF. The CDR3 region has the DNA TGTGCCAGCCGGGCCCTCTACGAGCAGTACTTC. The V gene is TRBV6-6, the J gene TRBJ2-7; D gene uncertain. This CDR3 is built from 11 residues. With 8 bases removed from V and 3 bases from J, the gap between germline ends came to 8 bases. Germline assignment: CDR1 MNHNY and CDR2 SVGAGI (reference sequence).

The chain combines TRBV27 with TRBJ2-1; tentative D call: TRBD2 (6 bases). Germline V CDR1 and CDR2: MNHEY, SMNVEV (reference sequence). With 5 bases removed from V and 5 bases from J, the gap between germline ends came to 16 bases. The CDR3 is made up of 15 amino acids. CDR3 in DNA: TGTGCCAGCAGTGGTTTGGAGGGCCTCGACAATGAGCAGTTCTTC. It encodes CASSGLEGLDNEQFF.